These T cell receptor beta chains were read from a single sample in a study of blood T cell repertoires in COVID-19. Data came from immunoSEQ multiplex PCR; TCRdb stores just in-frame clones and leaves some out. The table has fewer than 200,000 clones, about 80% seen once. Sequencing was done on a sample of peripheral blood. The source of these receptors is a man aged 55 to 69 with acute or convalescent COVID-19. The CDR3 runs from the conserved cysteine through the conserved F or W. A D gene is named only where the DNA matches it firmly. Clone sizes are given selectively: once, few, many, or a class where the clone is expanded.

j_call d_call clone_size v_call cdr3_aa cdr3_nt
TRBJ2-1 TRBD1 - TRBV9 CASSVTGLVNEQFF TGTGCCAGCAGCGTGACAGGGTTGGTTAATGAGCAGTTCTTC
TRBJ2-7 - - TRBV5-5 CASSLYYPPYEQYF TGTGCCAGTTCCCTTTATTATCCCCCCTACGAGCAGTACTTC
TRBJ2-1 TRBD2 - TRBV3-1/TRBV3-2 CASSHGAGAQFF TGTGCCAGCAGCCACGGAGCGGGGGCGCAGTTCTTC
TRBJ2-7 TRBD1 - TRBV5-1 CASSFQGGRDEQYF TGCGCCAGCAGCTTTCAAGGGGGCAGGGACGAGCAGTACTTC
TRBJ2-7 TRBD1 - TRBV3-1/TRBV3-2 CASSQVPDRPYEQYF TGTGCCAGCAGCCAAGTCCCGGACAGGCCCTACGAGCAGTACTTC
TRBJ1-6 TRBD1 - TRBV25-1 CASWTGAGSPLHF TGTGCCAGCTGGACAGGGGCCGGTTCACCCCTCCACTTT
TRBJ2-2 TRBD1 - TRBV10-3 CAISSPRDRVNTGELFF TGTGCCATCTCTTCCCCCCGGGACAGGGTAAACACCGGGGAGCTGTTTTTT
TRBJ1-2 - - TRBV6-5 CASNPIRDTAYGYTF TGTGCCAGCAACCCTATCCGGGACACCGCTTATGGCTACACCTTC
TRBJ2-7 TRBD2 - TRBV13 CASSTRTSGEQYEQYF TGTGCCAGCAGCACCCGGACTAGCGGGGAACAGTACGAGCAGTACTTC
TRBJ1-3 - - TRBV6-1 CASSDPGLSASGNTIYF TGTGCCAGCAGTGACCCAGGATTATCGGCCTCTGGAAACACCATATATTTT
TRBJ1-6 - - TRBV30 CAWSVQVESPLHF TGTGCCTGGAGTGTGCAGGTCGAATCACCCCTCCACTTT
TRBJ1-2 TRBD1 - TRBV7-6 CASSSGTGQGASGYTF TGTGCCAGCAGCTCTGGAACGGGACAGGGGGCTTCGGGCTACACCTTC
TRBJ2-1 - once TRBV9 CASSAHQWEQFF TGTGCCAGCAGCGCCCATCAGTGGGAGCAGTTCTTC
TRBJ1-6 - - TRBV27 CASSSNSGTLNSPLHF TGTGCCAGCAGTTCCAATTCCGGGACATTGAATTCACCCCTCCACTTT
TRBJ2-2 - - TRBV6-1 CASSEGTANTGELFF TGTGCCAGCAGTGAAGGGACTGCGAACACCGGGGAGCTGTTTTTT
TRBJ1-2 TRBD1 few TRBV5-4 CASSVGTGSTYGYTF TGTGCCAGCAGCGTAGGGACAGGGAGTACCTATGGCTACACCTTC
TRBJ1-2 - - TRBV2 CASSERVTGGYTF TGTGCCAGCAGTGAACGGGTAACGGGGGGCTACACCTTC
TRBJ2-7 TRBD1 - TRBV30 CAWSSGQGAGEQYF TGTGCCTGGAGTTCGGGACAGGGGGCAGGGGAGCAGTACTTC
TRBJ1-1 TRBD1 few TRBV5-8 CASSSQGGGTEAFF TGTGCCAGCAGCTCACAAGGGGGCGGAACTGAAGCTTTCTTT
TRBJ2-3 TRBD2 - TRBV7-2 CASSPGLDLYF TGTGCCAGCAGCCCTGGACTAGACCTGTATTTT
TRBJ1-1 TRBD1 - TRBV7-3 CASSLTGDTEAFF TGTGCCAGCAGCTTGACAGGGGACACTGAAGCTTTCTTT
TRBJ2-7 - - TRBV6-5 CASSNPGLRYEQYF TGTGCCAGCAGTAACCCGGGACTCCGCTACGAGCAGTACTTC
TRBJ1-2 - - TRBV7-2 CASSLSQGNYGYTF TGTGCCAGCAGCTTGTCCCAGGGTAACTATGGCTACACCTTC
TRBJ1-5 TRBD1 - TRBV7-8 CASSLGQGENQPQHF TGTGCCAGCAGCTTAGGACAGGGGGAGAATCAGCCCCAGCATTTT